The T cell receptor (beta chain) under discussion was sequenced for a study of blood T cell repertoires in COVID-19. Study-level background: Material from acute and convalescent COVID-19 was sourced from the United States, Italy and Spain. The analysed material was cDNA or gDNA that came from T cells, B-cell-depleted T cells, or PBMCs.

Looked up from germline, CDR1 is SGHTA and CDR2 is FQGNSA. The CDR3 length is 15 residues. The J segment lost 3 bases and the V segment lost 4 bases, leaving 6 bases of the junction unmatched. Some clones are missing from TCRdb's copy, which holds only in-frame ones; the method was immunoSEQ multiplex PCR. The table lists 70,000 to 90,000 clones, about four fifths of them singletons, with 18% in the top ten. This clone was detected a few times. The receptor was derived from a woman in her sixties with acute or convalescent COVID-19. The chain has TRBV7-2 and TRBJ1-2; TRBD1 matches 9 bases. The source material was peripheral blood. The chain's CDR3 is CASSWGQGVDYGYTF. The CDR3 region has the DNA TGTGCCAGCAGCTGGGGACAGGGTGTCGACTATGGCTACACCTTC.